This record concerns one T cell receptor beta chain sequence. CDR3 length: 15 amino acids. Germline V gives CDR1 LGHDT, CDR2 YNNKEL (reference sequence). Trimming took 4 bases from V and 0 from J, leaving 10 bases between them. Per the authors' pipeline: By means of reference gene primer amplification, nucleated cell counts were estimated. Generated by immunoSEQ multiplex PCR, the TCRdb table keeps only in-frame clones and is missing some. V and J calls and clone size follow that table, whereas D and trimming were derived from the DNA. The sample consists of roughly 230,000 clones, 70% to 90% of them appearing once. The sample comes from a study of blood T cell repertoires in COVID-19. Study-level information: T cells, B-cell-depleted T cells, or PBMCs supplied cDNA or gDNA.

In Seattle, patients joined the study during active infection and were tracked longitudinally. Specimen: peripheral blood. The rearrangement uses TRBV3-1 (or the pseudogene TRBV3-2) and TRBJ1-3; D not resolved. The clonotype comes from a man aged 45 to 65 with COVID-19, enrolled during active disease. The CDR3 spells CASSLSLSSGNTIYF. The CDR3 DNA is TGTGCCAGCAGCCTTAGCCTGAGCTCTGGAAACACCATATATTTT.